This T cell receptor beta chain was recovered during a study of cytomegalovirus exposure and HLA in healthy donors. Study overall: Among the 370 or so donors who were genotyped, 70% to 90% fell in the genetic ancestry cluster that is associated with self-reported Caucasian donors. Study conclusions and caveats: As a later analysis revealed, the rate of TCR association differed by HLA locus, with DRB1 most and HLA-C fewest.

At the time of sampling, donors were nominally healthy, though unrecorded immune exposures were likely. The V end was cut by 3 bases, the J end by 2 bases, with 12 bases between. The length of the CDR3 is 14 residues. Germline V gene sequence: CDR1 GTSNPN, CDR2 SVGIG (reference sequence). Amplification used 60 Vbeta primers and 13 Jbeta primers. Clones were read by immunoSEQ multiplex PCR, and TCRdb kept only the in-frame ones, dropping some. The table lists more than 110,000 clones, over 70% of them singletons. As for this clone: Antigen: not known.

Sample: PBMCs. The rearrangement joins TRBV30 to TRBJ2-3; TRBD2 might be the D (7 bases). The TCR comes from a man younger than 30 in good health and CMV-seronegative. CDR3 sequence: CAWSLRGATDTQYF. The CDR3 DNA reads TGTGCCTGGAGCCTCCGGGGGGCCACAGATACGCAGTATTTT.